This T cell receptor beta chain was captured in a study of blood T cell repertoires in COVID-19. Across the study: The samples span acute and convalescent COVID-19 from the United States, Italy and Spain. Sample material is recorded as cDNA or gDNA derived from T cells, B-cell-depleted T cells, or PBMCs.

In the original processing: Nucleated cell number was recorded as an estimate derived from reference gene primer amplification. TCRdb keeps only in-frame clones here, not all; method: immunoSEQ multiplex PCR. Clonal size and the V and J genes are those of that table, whereas D and trimming came from the DNA. The repertoire holds 75,000 to 95,000 clones, with around 87% as singletons. Germline assignment: CDR1 ENHRY and CDR2 SYGVKD. Trimming shortened V by 10 bases and J by 2 bases, and 15 bases separated the two germline ends. The length of the CDR3 is 13 residues. The receptor was isolated from a human donor in a cohort sampled during active COVID-19. The rearrangement uses TRBV10-3 and TRBJ2-7; D possibly corresponds to TRBD1 (5 bases). The sample consisted of peripheral blood. In DNA form, the CDR3 reads TGTGCCACCCAGGGTAGTGTGCCCTACGAGCAGTACTTC. Encoded protein: CATQGSVPYEQYF.